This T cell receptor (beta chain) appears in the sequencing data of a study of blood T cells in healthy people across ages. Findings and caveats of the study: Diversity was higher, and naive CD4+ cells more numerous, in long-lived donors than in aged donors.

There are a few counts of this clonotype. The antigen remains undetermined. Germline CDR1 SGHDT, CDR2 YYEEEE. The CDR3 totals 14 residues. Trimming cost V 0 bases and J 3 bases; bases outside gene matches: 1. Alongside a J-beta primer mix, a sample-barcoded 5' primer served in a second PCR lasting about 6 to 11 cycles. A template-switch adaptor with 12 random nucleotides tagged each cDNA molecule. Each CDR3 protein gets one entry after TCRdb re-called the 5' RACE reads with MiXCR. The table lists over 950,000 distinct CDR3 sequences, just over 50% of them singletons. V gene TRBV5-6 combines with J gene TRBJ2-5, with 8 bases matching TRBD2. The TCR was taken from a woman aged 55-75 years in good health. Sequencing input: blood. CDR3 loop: CASSLGLAKETQYF. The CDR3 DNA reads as TGTGCCAGCAGCTTGGGACTAGCGAAAGAGACCCAGTACTTC. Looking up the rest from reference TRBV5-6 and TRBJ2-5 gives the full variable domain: DAGVTQSPTHLIKTRGQQVTLRCSPKSGHDTVSWYQQALGQGPQFIFQYYEEEERQRGNFPDRFSGHQFPNYSSELNVNALLLGDSALYLCASSLGLAKETQYFGPGTRLLVL.